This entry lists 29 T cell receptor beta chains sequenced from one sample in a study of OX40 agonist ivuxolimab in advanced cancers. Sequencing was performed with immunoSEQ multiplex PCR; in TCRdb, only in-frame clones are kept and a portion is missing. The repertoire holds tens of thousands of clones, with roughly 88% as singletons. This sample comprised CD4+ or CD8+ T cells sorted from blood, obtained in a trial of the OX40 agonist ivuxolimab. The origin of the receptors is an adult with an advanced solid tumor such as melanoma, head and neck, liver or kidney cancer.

The CDR3 DNA reads TGTGCCAGCAGTACTGACAGGCCTAATGAAAAACTGTTTTTT. It specifies CASSTDRPNEKLFF. The chain combines TRBV6-6 with TRBJ1-4, with a tentative D call TRBD1 (6 bases). The CDR3 is 14 residues long. Between the trimmed V and J ends, which lost 5 bases and 3 bases, there was a span of 10 bases. The germline gives CDR1 MNHNY, CDR2 SVGAGI (reference sequence).

CDR3 sequence (DNA): TGTGCCAGCAGCTTGGAGGGGGTCGGCACTGAAGCTTTCTTT. Translation: CASSLEGVGTEAFF. The rearrangement links TRBV7-3 to TRBJ1-1; weak D call: TRBD1 (6 bases). V was trimmed by 3 bases and J by 4 bases, leaving 12 bases between them. The CDR3 length is 14 residues. Germline assignment: CDR1 SGHTA and CDR2 FQGTGA.

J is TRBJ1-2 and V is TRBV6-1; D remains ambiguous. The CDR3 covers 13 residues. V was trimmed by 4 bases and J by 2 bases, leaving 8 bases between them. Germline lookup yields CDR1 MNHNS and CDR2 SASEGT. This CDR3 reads CASSVSLNYGYTF. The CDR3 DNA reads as TGTGCCAGCAGTGTTTCCCTCAACTATGGCTACACCTTC.

The chain's CDR3 is CASGPRRETQYF. The CDR3 coding sequence is TGTGCCAGCGGTCCGAGGAGAGAGACCCAGTACTTC. The chain has TRBV6-5 and TRBJ2-5; the D is unclear. This CDR3 is built from 12 residues. V was clipped by 8 bases and J by 4 bases, with 11 bases between them. Germline values: CDR1 MNHEY, CDR2 SVGAGI.

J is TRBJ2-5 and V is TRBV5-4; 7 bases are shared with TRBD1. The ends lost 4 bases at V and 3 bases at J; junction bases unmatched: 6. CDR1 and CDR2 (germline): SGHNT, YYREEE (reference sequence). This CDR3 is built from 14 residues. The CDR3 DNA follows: TGTGCCAGCAGCCTGGACAGGTCCAAAGAGACCCAGTACTTC. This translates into CASSLDRSKETQYF.

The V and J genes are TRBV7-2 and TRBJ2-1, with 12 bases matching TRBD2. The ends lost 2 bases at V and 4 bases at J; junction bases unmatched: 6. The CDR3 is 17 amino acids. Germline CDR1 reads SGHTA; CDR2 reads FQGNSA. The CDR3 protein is CASSLSLAGGFYNEQFF. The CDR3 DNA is TGTGCCAGCAGCTTATCGCTAGCGGGAGGGTTTTACAATGAGCAGTTCTTC.

CDR3 sequence: CASSLDRDQPQHF. In DNA form, the CDR3 reads TGTGCCAGCAGCTTAGACCGGGACCAGCCCCAGCATTTT. The chain recombines TRBV7-2 with TRBJ1-5; maybe TRBD1 (5 bases). This CDR3 contains 13 residues. Germline CDR1 is SGHTA and CDR2 is FQGNSA. The V gene lost 1 base and the J gene lost 7 bases, with 8 bases spanning the gap.

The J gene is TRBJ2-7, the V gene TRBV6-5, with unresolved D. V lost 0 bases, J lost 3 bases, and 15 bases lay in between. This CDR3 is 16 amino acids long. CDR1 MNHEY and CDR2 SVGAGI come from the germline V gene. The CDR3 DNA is TGTGCCAGCAGTTACTCGGTTCAGGCGCCCGACTACGAGCAGTACTTC. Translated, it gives CASSYSVQAPDYEQYF.

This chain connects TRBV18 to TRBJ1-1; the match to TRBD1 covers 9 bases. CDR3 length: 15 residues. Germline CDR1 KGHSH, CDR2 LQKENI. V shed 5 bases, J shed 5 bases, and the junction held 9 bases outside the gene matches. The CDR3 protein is CASSKYRDRVTEAFF. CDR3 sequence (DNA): TGTGCCAGCTCAAAATATCGGGACAGGGTAACTGAAGCTTTCTTT.

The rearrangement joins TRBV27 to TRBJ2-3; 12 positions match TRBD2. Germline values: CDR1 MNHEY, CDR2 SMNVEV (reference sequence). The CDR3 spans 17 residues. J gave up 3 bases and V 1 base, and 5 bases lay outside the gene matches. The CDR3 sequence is CASSLWLAGGKTDTQYF. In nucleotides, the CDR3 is TGTGCCAGCAGTTTATGGCTAGCGGGAGGGAAGACAGATACGCAGTATTTT.

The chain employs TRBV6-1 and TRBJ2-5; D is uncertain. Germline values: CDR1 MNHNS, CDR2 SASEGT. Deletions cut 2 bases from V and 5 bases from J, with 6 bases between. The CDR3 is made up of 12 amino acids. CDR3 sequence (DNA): TGTGCCAGCAGTGAACACTCCGAGACCCAGTACTTC. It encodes CASSEHSETQYF.

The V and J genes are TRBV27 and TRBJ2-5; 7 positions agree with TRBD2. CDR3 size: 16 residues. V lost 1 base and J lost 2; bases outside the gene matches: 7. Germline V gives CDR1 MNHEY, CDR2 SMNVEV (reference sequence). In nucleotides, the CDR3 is TGTGCCAGCAGTTTATGGGGGGGAGGAGAACAAGAGACCCAGTACTTC. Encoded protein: CASSLWGGGEQETQYF.

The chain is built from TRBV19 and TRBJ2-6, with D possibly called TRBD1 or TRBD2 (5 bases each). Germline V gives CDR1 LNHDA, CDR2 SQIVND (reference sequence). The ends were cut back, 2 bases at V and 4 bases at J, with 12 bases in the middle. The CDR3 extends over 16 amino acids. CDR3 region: CASSIRGASGANVLTF. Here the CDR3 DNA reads TGTGCCAGTAGTATAAGGGGAGCCTCCGGGGCCAACGTCCTGACTTTC. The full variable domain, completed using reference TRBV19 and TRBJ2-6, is DGGITQSPKYLFRKEGQNVTLSCEQNLNHDAMYWYRQDPGQGLRLIYYSQIVNDFQKGDIAEGYSVSREKKESFPLTVTSAQKNPTAFYLCASSIRGASGANVLTFGAGSRLTVL.

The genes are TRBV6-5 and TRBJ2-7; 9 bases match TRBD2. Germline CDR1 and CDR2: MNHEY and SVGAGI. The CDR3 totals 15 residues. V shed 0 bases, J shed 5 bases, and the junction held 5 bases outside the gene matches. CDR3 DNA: TGTGCCAGCAGTTACTCAACAGCGGGAGGCAACGAGCAGTACTTC. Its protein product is CASSYSTAGGNEQYF.

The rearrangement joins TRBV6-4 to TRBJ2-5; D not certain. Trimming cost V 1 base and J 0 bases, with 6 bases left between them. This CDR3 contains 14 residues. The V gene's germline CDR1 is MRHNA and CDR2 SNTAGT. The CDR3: CASSDFPYQETQYF. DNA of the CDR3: TGTGCCAGCAGTGACTTCCCGTACCAAGAGACCCAGTACTTC.

The CDR3 sequence: CASSQDREGYSPLHF. DNA of the CDR3: TGCGCCAGCAGCCAAGATCGGGAAGGGTATTCACCCCTCCACTTT. The genes are TRBV4-1 and TRBJ1-6; D is unresolved. V lost 0 bases, J lost 8 bases, and 11 bases lay in between. Germline CDR1 reads MGHRA; CDR2 reads YSYEKL. This CDR3 spans 15 amino acids.

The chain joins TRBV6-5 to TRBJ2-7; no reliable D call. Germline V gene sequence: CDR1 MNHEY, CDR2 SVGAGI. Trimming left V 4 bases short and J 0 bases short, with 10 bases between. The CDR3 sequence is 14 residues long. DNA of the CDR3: TGTGCCAGCAGTTCGCATAGAGGCTCCTACGAGCAGTACTTC. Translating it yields CASSSHRGSYEQYF.

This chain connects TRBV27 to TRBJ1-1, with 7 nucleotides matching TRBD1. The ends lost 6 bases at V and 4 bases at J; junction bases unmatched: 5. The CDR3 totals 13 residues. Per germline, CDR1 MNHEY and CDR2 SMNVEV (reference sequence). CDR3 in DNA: TGTGCCAGCAGACTTCAGGGGGGCACTGAAGCTTTCTTT. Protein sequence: CASRLQGGTEAFF.

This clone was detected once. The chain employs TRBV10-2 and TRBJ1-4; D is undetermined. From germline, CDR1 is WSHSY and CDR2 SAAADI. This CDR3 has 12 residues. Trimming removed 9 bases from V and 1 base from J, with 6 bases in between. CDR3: CARGGTNEKLFF. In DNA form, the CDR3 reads TGCGCCAGAGGAGGAACTAATGAAAAACTGTTTTTT.

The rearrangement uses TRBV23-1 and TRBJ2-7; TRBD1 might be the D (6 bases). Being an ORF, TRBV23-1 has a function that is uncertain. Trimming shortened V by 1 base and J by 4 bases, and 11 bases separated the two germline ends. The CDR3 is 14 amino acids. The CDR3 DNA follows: TGCGCCAGCAGTCAATTAAGGACAGAATACGAGCAGTACTTC. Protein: CASSQLRTEYEQYF.

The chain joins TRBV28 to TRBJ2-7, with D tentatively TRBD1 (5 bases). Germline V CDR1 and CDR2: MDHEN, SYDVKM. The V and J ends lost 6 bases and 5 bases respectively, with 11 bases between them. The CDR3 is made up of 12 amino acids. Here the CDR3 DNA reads TGTGCCAGCAGCCAGCAGGGAAACGAGCAGTACTTC. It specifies CASSQQGNEQYF.

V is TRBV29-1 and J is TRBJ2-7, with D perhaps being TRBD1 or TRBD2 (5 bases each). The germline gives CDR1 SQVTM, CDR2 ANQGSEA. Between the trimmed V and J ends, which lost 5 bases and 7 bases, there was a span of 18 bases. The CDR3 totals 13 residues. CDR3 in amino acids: CSVRREPMGEQYF. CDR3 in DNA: TGCAGCGTTCGCAGGGAGCCCATGGGGGAGCAGTACTTC.

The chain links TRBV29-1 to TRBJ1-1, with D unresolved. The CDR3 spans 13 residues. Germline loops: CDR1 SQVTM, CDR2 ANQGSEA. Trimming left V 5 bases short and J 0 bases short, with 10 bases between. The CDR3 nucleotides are TGCAGCGTTTCCGGTCCCATGAACACTGAAGCTTTCTTT. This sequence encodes CSVSGPMNTEAFF.

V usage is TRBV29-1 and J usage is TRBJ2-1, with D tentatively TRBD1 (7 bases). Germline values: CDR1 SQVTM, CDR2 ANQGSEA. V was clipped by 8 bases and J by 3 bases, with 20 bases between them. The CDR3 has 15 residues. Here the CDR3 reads CSFSKPGGFYNEQFF. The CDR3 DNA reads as TGCAGCTTCTCGAAGCCAGGGGGGTTCTACAATGAGCAGTTCTTC.

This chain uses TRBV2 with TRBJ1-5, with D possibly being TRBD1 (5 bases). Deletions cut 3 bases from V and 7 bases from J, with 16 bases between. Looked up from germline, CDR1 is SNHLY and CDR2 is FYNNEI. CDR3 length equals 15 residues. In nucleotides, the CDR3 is TGTGCCAGCAGTGAGGTCCCCACGGGGGGGCAGCCCCAGCATTTT. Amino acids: CASSEVPTGGQPQHF.

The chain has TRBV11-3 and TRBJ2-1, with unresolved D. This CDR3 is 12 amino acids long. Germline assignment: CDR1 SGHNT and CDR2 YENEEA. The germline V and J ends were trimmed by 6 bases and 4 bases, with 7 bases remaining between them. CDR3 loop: CASSQVYNEQFF. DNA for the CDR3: TGTGCCAGCAGTCAGGTTTACAATGAGCAGTTCTTC.

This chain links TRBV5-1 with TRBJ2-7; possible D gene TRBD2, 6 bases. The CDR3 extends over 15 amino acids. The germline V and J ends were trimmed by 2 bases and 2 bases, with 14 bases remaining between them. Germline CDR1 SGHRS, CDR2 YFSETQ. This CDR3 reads CASSFGPSDTYEQYF. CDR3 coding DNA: TGCGCCAGCAGCTTCGGGCCTAGCGACACCTACGAGCAGTACTTC.

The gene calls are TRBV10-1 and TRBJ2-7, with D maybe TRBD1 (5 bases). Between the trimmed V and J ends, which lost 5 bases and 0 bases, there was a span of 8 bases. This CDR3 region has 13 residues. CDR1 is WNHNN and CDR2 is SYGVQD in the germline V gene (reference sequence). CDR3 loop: CASSKGSSYEQYF. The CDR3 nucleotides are TGCGCCAGCAGTAAGGGGTCCTCCTACGAGCAGTACTTC.

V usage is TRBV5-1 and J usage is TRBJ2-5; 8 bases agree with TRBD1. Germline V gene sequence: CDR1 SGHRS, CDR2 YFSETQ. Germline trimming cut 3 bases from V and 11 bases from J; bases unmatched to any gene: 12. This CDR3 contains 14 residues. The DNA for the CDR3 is TGCGCCAGCAGCTCGGGACAGGCCGAGGGGGAGCAGTACTTC. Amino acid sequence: CASSSGQAEGEQYF.